The subject of this entry is one TCR beta chain. The antigen is unknown. This sample was included in a study of cytomegalovirus exposure and HLA in healthy donors. Study at large: Ancestry clustering placed around 80% of more than 350 genotyped donors in the Caucasian-associated cluster. Study-wide points: Earlier analysis looked at TCR beta V segments, and most were productive about 87% or about 30% of the time.

This PCR relied on a set of 60 Vbeta primers and 13 Jbeta primers. Only in-frame clones appear in the TCRdb table, and some are missing; sequencing was by immunoSEQ multiplex PCR. The sample contains 150,000 to 200,000 clones, about four fifths of which appear only once. Those who donated were healthy bone marrow donors. Nominally healthy donors were sampled, though unrecorded immune exposures were likely. Germline V gene sequence: CDR1 SGHAT, CDR2 FQNNGV. The CDR3 runs 14 residues. Between the trimmed V and J ends, which lost 1 base and 4 bases, there was a span of 10 bases. The TCR comes from a girl aged 5-17 years in good health and CMV-seropositive. The rearrangement uses TRBV11-2 and TRBJ1-1; D is possibly TRBD1 (5 bases). Sequenced sample: PBMCs. This CDR3 reads CASSLAGWVTEAFF. The CDR3 DNA is TGTGCCAGCAGCTTAGCAGGGTGGGTCACTGAAGCTTTCTTT.